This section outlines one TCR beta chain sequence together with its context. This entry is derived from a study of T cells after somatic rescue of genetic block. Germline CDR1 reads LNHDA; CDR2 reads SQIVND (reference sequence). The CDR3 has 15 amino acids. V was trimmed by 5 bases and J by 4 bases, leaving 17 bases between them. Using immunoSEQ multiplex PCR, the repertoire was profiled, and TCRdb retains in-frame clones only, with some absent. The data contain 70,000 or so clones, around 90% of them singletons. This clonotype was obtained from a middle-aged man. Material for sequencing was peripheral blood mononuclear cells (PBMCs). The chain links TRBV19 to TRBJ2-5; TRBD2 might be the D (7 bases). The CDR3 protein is CASSGGAGTLETQYF. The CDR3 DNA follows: TGTGCCAGTAGTGGGGGGGCAGGCACGTTAGAGACCCAGTACTTC.